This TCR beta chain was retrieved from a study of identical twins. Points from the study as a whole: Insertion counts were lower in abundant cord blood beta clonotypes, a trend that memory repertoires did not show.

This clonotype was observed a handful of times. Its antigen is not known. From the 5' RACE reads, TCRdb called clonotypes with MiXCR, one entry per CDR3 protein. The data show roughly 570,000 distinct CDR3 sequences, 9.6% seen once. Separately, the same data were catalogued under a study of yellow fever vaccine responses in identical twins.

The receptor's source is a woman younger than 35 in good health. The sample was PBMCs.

CDR3 DNA: TGTGCCAGCAGGCCAGGGACAGGGGGCCACAATGAGCAGTTCTTC. Translation gives CASRPGTGGHNEQFF. The V gene is TRBV7-3, the J gene TRBJ2-1; 12 bases are a match to TRBD1. The CDR3 spans 15 residues. Losses at the gene ends were 6 bases for V and 5 bases for J; bases not matched to a gene: 5. Germline CDR1 SGHTA, CDR2 FQGTGA.